This T cell receptor beta chain emerged from a study of CD8 T cells in Susac syndrome. Study results and caveats: In TEMRA cells and active patients, CD8+ clonal expansion in Susac reached its peak.

About this clonotype: No antigen is known for it.

Random hexamers served to reverse transcribe roughly 0.5 to 1 ug RNA. TCRdb reprocessed the immunoSEQ multiplex PCR reads via MiXCR and lists one record per CDR3 protein. The sample carries about 190,000 distinct CDR3 sequences, 95% recorded once. Germline V gene data show CDR1 as DFQATT and CDR2 as SNEGSKA (reference sequence). This CDR3 comprises 14 residues. Trimming took off 6 bases at V and 6 bases at J, with 20 bases between the two ends. The chain joins TRBV20-1 to TRBJ1-1; D uncertain. Sequenced material: CD8+ T cells from PBMCs. This receptor was identified in a human donor with Susac syndrome. CDR3 coding DNA: TGCAGTGCCACTACCTTCGGACGGATGCCTGAAGCTTTCTTT. The encoded protein is CSATTFGRMPEAFF.